This TCR beta chain was identified in a study of cytomegalovirus exposure and HLA in healthy donors. Whole-study context: When 300 to 500 donors were genotyped, around 77% of them were found to fall in the Caucasian-associated ancestry cluster. Study-wide results and limits: Donors were assumed by presence/absence analyses to have roughly uniform sequencing depth. It was about 150 TCR beta chains that were listed as cytomegalovirus-associated.

Primers included in the PCR were 60 Vbeta and 13 Jbeta primers. Method: immunoSEQ multiplex PCR; TCRdb's copy keeps in-frame clones and lacks some. Of 120,000 or so clones in the sample, roughly 80% were seen once. The CDR3 is 17 amino acids. V was trimmed by 0 bases and J by 5 bases, leaving 19 bases between them. Germline assignment: CDR1 ENHRY and CDR2 SYGVKD. This clone appeared a single time. What it binds is not known. The V gene is TRBV10-3, the J gene TRBJ1-1; TRBD1 might be the D (5 bases). The clonotype originates from a man aged 30 to 45 in good health and CMV-seronegative. The specimen sequenced was PBMCs. Written as DNA, the CDR3 is TGTGCCATCAGTGAGTCGAGAAGGGACTATCTGGAGACTGAAGCTTTCTTT. Protein sequence: CAISESRRDYLETEAFF.